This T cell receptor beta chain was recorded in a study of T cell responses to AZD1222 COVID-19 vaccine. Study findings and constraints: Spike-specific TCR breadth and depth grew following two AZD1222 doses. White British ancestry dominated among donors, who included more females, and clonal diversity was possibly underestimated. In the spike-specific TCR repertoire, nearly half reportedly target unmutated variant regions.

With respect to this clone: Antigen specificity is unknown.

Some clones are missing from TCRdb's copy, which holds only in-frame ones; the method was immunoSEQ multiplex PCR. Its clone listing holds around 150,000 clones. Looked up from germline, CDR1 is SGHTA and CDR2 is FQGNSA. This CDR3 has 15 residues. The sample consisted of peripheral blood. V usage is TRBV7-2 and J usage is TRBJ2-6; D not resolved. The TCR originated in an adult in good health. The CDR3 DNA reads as TGTGCGATCGGACCGCCGTTCTCTGGGGCCAACGTCCTGACTTTC. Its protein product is CAIGPPFSGANVLTF.